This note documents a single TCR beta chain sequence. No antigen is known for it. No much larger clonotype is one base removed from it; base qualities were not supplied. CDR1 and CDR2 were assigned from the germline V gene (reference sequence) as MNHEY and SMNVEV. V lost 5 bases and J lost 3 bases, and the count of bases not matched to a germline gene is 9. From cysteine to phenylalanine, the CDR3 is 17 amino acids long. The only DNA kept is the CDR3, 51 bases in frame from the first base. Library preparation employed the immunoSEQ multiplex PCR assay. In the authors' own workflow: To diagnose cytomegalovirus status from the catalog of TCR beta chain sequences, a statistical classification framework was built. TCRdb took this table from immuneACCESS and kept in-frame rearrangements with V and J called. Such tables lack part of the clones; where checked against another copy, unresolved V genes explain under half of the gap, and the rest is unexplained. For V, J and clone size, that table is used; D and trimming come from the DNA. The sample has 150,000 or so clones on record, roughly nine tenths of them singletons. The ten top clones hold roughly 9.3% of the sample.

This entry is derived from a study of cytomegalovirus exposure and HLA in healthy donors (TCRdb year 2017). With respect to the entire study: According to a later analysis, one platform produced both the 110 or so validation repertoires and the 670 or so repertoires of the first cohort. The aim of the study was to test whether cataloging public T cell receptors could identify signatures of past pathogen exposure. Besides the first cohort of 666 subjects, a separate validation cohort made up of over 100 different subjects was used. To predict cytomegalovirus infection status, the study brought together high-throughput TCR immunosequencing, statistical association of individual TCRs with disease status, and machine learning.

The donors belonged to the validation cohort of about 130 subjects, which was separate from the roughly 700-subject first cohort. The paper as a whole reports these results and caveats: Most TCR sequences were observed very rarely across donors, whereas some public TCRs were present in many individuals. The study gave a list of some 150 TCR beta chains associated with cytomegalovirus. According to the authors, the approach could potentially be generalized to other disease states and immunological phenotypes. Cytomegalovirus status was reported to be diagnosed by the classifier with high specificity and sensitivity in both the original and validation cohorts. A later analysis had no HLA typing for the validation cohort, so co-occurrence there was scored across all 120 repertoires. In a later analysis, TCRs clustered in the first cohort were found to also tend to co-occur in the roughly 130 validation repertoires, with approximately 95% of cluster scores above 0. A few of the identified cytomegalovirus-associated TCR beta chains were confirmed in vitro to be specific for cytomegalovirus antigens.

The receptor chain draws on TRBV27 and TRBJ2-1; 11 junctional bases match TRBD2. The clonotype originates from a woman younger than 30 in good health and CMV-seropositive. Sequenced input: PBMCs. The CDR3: CASSPALAGGLYNEQFF. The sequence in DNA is TGTGCCAGCAGTCCCGCGCTAGCGGGGGGTCTCTACAATGAGCAGTTCTTC.